This T cell receptor (beta chain) emerged from a study of CD8+ T cells in alopecia areata. Sequencing templates came from extracted RNA that was reverse transcribed into cDNA. The method was immunoSEQ multiplex PCR; TCRdb's version includes in-frame clones alone and lacks a portion of them. This table has a few hundred thousand clones, around 43% appearing once. The germline V gene encodes CDR1 SNHLY and CDR2 FYNNEI. The CDR3 contains 13 residues. This clone was counted between two and nine times. One junction end disagrees with the germline gene, perhaps due to a read error. Treatment denoted: oral pan-JAK inhibitor, 5-10 mg twice daily. Alopecia areata patients gave lesional scalp punch biopsies and peripheral blood samples.

This chain connects TRBV2 to TRBJ2-7; D may be TRBD1 (6 bases). The TCR originated in a human donor with alopecia areata. Material: CD4+ T cells sorted from blood, obtained at approximately week 37, from a patient treated with tofacitinib. CDR3 sequence: CASSRDTSHEQYF. CDR3 DNA: TGTGCCAGCAGCAGGGACACCTCCCACGAGCAGTACTTC.